This TCR beta chain was recovered during a study of beta chain features in type 1 diabetes. Study findings and constraints: In every one of the four CD4+ subsets, TCRB CDR3s were moderately but significantly shorter in Type 1 diabetes patients.

Notes on this clone: Antigen unknown.

Post-sort purity exceeded 95% for all sorted populations. This CDR3 is built from 13 residues. V lost 2 bases, J lost 5 bases, and 9 bases lay in between. Germline V lookup: CDR1 SSHAT, CDR2 FNYEAQ (reference sequence). The authors reverse transcribed all of the isolated RNA, so sequencing captured expressed TCRB transcripts. Regulatory, naive and central memory T cell samples averaged around 3.6 million reads. Profiled with immunoSEQ multiplex PCR; TCRdb holds only in-frame clones, not every one. Of some 370,000 clones listed, over 8.5% were seen once; the top ten hold roughly 0.54%. Sequencing used central memory CD4+ T cells from blood. The clonotype was recovered from a man aged 25-45 years with type 1 diabetes. The chain has TRBV7-7 and TRBJ2-5; no reliable D call. The DNA of the CDR3 is TGTGCCAGCAGCTTATCGTTGAGGGAGACCCAGTACTTC. Amino acid sequence: CASSLSLRETQYF.